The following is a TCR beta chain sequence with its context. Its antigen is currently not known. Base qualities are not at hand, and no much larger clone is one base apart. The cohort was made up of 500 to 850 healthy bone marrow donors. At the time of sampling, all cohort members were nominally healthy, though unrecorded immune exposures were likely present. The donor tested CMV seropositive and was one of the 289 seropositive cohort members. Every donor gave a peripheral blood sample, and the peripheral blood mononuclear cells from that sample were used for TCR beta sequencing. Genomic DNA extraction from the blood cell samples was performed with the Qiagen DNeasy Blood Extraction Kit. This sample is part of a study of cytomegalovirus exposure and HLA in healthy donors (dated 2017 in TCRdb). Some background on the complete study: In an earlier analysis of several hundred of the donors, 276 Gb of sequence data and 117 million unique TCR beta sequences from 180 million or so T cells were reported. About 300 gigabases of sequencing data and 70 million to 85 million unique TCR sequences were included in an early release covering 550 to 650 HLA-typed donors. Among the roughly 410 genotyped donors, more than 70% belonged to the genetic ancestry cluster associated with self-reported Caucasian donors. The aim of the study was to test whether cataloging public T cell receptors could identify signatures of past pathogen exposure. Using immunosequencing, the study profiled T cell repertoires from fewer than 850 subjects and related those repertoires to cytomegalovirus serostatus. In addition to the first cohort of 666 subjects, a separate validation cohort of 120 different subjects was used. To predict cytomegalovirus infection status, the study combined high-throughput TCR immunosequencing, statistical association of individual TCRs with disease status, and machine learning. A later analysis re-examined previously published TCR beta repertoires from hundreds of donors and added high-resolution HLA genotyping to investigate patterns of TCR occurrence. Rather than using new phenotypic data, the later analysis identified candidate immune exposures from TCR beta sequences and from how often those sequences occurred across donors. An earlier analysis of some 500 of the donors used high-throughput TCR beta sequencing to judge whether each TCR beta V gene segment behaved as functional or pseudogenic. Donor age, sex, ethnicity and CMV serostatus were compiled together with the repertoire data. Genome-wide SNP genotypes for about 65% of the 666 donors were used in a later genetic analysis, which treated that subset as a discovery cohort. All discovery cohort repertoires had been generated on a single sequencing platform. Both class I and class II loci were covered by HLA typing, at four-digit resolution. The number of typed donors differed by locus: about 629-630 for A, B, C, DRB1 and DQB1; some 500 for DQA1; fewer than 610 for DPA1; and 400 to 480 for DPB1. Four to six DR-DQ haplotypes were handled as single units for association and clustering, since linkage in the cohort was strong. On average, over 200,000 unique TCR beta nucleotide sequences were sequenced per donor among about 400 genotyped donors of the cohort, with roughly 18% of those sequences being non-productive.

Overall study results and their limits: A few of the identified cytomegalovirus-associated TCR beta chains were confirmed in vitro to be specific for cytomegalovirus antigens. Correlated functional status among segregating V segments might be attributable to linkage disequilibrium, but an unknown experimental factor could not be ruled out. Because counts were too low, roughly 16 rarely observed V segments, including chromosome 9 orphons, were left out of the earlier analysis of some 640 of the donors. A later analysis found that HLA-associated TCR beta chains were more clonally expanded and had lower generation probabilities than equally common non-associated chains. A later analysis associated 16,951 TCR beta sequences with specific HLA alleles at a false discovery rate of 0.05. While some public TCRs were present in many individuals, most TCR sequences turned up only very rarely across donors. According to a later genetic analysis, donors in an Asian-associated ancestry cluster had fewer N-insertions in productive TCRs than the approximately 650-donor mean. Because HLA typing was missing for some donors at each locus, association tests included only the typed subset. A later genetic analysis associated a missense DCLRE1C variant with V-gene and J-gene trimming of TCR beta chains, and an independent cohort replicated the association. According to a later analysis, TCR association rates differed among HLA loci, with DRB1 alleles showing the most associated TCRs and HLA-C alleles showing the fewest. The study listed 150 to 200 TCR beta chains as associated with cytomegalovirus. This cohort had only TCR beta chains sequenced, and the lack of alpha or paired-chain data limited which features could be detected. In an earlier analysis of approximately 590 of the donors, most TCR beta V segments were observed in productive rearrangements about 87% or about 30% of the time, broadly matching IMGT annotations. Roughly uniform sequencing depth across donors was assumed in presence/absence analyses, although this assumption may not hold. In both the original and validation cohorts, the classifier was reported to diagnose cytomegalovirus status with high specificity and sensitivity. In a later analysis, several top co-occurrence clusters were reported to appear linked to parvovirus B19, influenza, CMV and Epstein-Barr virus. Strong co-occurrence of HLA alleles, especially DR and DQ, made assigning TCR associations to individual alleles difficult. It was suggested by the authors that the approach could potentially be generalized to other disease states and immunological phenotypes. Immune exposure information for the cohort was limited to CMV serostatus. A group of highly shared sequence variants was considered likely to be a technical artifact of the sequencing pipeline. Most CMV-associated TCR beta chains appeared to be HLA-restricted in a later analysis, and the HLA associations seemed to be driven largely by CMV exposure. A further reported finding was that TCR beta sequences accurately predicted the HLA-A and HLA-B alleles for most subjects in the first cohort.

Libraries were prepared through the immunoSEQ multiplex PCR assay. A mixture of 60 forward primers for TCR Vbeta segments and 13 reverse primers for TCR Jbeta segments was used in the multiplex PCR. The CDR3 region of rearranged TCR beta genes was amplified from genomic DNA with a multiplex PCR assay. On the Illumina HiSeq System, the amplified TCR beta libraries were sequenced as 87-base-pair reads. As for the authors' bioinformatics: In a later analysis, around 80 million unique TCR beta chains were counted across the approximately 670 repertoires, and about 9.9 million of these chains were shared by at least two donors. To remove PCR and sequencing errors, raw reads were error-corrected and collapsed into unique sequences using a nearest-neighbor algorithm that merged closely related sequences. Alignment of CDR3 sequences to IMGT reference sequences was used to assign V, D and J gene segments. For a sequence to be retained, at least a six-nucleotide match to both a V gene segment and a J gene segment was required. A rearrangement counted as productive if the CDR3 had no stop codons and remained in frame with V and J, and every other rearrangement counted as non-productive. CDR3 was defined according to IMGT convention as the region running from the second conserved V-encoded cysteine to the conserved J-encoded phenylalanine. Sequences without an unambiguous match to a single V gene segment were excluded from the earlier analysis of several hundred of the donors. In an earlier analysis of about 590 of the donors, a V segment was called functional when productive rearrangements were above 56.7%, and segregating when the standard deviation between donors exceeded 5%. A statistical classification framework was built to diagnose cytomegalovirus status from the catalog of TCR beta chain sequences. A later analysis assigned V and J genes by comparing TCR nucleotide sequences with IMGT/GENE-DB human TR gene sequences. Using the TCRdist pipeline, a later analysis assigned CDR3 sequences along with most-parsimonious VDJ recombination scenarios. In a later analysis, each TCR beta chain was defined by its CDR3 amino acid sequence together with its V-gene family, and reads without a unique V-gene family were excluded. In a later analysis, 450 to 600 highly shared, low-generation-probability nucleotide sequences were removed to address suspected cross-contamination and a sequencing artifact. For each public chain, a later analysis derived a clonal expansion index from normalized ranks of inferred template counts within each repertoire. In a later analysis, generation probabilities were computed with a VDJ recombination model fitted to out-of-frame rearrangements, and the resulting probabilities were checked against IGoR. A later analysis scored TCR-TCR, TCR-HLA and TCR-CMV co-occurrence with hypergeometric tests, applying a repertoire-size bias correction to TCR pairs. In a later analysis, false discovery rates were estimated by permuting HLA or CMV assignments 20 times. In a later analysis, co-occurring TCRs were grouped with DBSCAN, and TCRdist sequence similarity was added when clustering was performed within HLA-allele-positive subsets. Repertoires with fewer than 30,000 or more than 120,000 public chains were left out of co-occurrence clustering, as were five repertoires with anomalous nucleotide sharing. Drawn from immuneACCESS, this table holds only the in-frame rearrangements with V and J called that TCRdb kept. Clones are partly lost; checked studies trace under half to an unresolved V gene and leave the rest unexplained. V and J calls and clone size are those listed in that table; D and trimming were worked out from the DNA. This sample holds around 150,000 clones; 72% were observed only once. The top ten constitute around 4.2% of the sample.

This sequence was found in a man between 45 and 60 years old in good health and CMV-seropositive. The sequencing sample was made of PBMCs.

CDR3 region: CASSEQGAQETQYF. The DNA sequence is as follows: TGCGCCAGCAGTGAGCAGGGGGCGCAAGAGACCCAGTACTTC. The sequence links TRBV10-2 to TRBJ2-5; 8 central nucleotides agree with TRBD1. The CDR3 runs 14 residues from the cysteine to the phenylalanine. Only the CDR3 DNA is retained, 42 bases long and in frame from the first base. From the germline V gene, CDR1 is WSHSY and CDR2 is SAAADI. Clipping removes 2 bases from V and 2 bases from J, with 1 as the unmatched junction base count.